Listed below are T cell receptor beta chains from one sample, sequenced in a study of cytomegalovirus exposure and HLA in healthy donors. Profiled with immunoSEQ multiplex PCR; TCRdb holds only in-frame clones, not every one. The table lists approximately 190,000 clones, approximately 80% of them singletons. Sequences were obtained from PBMCs. These receptors were obtained from a middle-aged man in good health and CMV-seropositive. Each CDR3 is given with its conserved first and last residue.

TRBJ1-1 | 15 | TRBV11-2 | CASSLASGGGTEAFF
TRBJ2-1 | 14 | TRBV27 | CASSLSGRVNEQFF
TRBJ1-3 | 16 | TRBV5-1 | CASSSGQESSGNTIYF
TRBJ2-7 | 13 | TRBV6-1 | CASSELTAYEQYF
TRBJ2-1 | 13 | TRBV19 | CASSPGQGNEQFF
TRBJ1-1 | 14 | TRBV2 | CASQFIDRNTEAFF
TRBJ1-1 | 14 | TRBV6-5 | CASSYSNRNTEAFF
TRBJ2-5 | 15 | TRBV6-1 | CASSEALRGQETQYF
TRBJ1-4 | 15 | TRBV7-9 | CASSLAETGGEKLFF
TRBJ2-7 | 14 | TRBV5-6 | CASSLARTGGEQYF
TRBJ1-1 | 14 | TRBV5-1 | CASKGQGGNDEAFF
TRBJ1-5 | 14 | TRBV19 | CASSILDNNQPQHF
TRBJ2-2 | 20 | TRBV21-1 | CASSNWTGGLAGGFTGELFF
TRBJ2-7 | 13 | TRBV7-2 | CASSSDRTGGLYF
- | 16 | TRBV6-5 | CVSSYSGEGGTYEQYF
TRBJ2-6 | 18 | TRBV2 | CASSELGTGLAGANVLTF
TRBJ2-5 | 13 | TRBV2 | CASSGGGGETQYF
TRBJ2-2 | 17 | TRBV5-6 | CASTFSARTGGTGELFF
TRBJ2-1 | 16 | TRBV4-1 | CASSQGREWTYNEQFF
TRBJ2-7 | 11 | TRBV7-9 | CASSYIYEQYF
TRBJ1-5 | 16 | TRBV4-3 | CASSQDVGTVNQPQHF
TRBJ1-2 | 14 | TRBV28 | CATPGDRHRDGYTF
TRBJ1-2 | 13 | TRBV27 | CASSFGRGGGYTF
TRBJ2-7 | 15 | TRBV10-3 | CAISGWDREIQSQYF
TRBJ2-2 | 15 | TRBV28 | CASAGTGKYGGELFF
TRBJ2-4 | 15 | TRBV7-9 | CASRTGGATKNIQYF